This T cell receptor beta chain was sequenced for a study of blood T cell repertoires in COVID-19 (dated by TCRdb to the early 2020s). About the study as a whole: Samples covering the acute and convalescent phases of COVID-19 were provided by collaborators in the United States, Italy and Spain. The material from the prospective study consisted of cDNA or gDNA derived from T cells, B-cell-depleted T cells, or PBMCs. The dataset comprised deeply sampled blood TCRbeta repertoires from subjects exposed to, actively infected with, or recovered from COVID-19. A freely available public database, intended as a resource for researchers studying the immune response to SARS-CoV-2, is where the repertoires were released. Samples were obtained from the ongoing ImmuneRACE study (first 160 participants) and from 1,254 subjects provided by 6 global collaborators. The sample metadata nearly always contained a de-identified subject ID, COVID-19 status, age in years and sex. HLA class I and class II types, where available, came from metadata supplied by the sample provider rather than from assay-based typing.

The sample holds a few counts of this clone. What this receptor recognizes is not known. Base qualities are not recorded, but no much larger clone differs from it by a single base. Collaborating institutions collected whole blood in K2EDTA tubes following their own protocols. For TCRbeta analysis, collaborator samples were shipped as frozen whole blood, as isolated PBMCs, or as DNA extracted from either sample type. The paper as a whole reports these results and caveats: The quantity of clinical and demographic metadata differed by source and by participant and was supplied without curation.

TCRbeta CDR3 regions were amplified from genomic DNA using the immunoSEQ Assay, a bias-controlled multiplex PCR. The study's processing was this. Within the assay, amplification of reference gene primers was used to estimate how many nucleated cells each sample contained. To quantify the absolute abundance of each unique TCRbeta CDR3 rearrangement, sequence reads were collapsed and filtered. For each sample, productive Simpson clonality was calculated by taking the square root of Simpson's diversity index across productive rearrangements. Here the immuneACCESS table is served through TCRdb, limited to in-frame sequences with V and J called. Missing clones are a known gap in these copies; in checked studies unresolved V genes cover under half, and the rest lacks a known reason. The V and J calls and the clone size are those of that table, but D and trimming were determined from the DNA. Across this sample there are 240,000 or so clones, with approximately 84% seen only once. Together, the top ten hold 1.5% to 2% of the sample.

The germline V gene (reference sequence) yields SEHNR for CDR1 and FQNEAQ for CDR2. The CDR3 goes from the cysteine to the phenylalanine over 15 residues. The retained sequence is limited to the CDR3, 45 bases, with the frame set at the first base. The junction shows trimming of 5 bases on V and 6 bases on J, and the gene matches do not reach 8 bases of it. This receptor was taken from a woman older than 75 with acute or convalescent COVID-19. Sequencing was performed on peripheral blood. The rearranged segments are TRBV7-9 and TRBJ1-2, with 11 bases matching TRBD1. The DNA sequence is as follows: TGTGCCAGCAGCCGGATTGGACAGGGGGCTGATGGCTACACCTTC. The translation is CASSRIGQGADGYTF.